This T cell receptor (beta chain) was sequenced for a study of T cell changes during pregnancy in multiple sclerosis. Generated by immunoSEQ multiplex PCR, the TCRdb table keeps only in-frame clones and is missing some. The sample shows over 65,000 clones, about nine tenths of them seen only once. This CDR3 contains 14 residues. J was trimmed by 8 bases and V by 3 bases; bases with no gene match: 5. CDR1 and CDR2 (germline): GTSNPN, SVGIG (reference sequence). The TCR was taken from a female donor with multiple sclerosis, enrolled in a pregnancy study. The sequences come from peripheral blood, collected in the first trimester of pregnancy. The chain has TRBV30 and TRBJ2-2; 11 bases match TRBD2. CDR3 nucleotides: TGTGCCTGGAGCCAGACTAGCGGGAAAGGGGAGCTGTTTTTT. Translated, it gives CAWSQTSGKGELFF. The complete variable domain, with remaining parts taken from reference TRBV30 and TRBJ2-2, reads SQTIHQWPATLVQPVGSPLSLECTVEGTSNPNLYWYRQAAGRGLQLLFYSVGIGQISSEVPQNLSASRPQDRQFILSSKKLLLSDSGFYLCAWSQTSGKGELFFGEGSRLTVL.